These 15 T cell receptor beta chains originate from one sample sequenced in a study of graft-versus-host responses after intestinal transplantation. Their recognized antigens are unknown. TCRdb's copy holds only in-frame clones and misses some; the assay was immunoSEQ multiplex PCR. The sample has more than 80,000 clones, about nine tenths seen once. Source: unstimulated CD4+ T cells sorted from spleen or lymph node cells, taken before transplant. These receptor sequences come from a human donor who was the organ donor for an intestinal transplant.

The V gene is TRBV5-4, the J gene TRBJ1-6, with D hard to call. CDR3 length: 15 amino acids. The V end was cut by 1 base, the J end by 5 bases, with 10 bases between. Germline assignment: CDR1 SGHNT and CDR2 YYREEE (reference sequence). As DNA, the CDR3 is TGTGCCAGCAGCTTGTCAGGCTACAATAATTCACCCCTCCACTTT. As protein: CASSLSGYNNSPLHF.

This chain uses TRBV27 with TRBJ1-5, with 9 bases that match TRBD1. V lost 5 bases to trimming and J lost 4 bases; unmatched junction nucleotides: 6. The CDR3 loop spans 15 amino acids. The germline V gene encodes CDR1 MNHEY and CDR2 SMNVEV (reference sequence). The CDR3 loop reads CASSPRTGDNQPQHF. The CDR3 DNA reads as TGTGCCAGCAGTCCCCGGACAGGGGATAATCAGCCCCAGCATTTT.

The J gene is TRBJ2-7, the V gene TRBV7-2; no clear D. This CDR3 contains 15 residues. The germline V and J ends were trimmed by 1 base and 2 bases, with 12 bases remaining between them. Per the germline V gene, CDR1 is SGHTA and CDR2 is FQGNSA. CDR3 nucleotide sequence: TGTGCCAGCAGCTTAGAATCTTTTTCCCCCTACGAGCAGTACTTC. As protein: CASSLESFSPYEQYF.

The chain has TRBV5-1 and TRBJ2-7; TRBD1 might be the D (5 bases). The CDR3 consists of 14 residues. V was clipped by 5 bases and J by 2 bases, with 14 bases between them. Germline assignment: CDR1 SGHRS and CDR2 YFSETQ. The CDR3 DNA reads TGCGCCAGCAGGGCCGACAGTACAGCCTACGAGCAGTACTTC. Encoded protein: CASRADSTAYEQYF.

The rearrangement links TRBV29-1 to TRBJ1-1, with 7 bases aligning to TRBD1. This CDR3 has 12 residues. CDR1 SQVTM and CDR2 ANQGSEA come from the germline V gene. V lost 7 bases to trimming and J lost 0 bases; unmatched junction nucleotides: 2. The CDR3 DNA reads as TGCAGCGGGGGACAGATGAACACTGAAGCTTTCTTT. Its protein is CSGGQMNTEAFF.

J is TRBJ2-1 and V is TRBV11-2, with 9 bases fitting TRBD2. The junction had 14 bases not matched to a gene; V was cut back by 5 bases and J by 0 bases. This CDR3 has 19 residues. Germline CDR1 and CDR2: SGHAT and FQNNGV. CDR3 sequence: CASSLPASRGGASYNEQFF. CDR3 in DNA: TGTGCCAGCAGCCTCCCCGCCAGCCGCGGGGGGGCCTCCTACAATGAGCAGTTCTTC.

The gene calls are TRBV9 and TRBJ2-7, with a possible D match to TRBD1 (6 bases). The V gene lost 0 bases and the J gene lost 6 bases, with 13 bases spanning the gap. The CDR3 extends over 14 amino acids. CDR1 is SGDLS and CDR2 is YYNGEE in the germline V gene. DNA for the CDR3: TGTGCCAGCAGCGTAGCGGGCAGGGGTGGCGAGCAGTACTTC. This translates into CASSVAGRGGEQYF.

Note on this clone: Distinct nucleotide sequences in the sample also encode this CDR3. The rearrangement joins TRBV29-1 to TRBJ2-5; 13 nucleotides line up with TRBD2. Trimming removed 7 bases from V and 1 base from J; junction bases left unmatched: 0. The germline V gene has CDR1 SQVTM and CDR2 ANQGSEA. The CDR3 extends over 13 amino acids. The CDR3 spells CSGTSGGQETQYF. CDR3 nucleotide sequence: TGCAGCGGGACTAGCGGGGGCCAAGAGACCCAGTACTTC.

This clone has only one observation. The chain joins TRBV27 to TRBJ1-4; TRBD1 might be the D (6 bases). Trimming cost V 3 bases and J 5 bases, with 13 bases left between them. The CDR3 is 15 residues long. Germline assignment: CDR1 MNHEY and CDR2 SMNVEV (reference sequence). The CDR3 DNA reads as TGTGCCAGCAGTTTTGGTGGGGGCTGGAATGAAAAACTGTTTTTT. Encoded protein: CASSFGGGWNEKLFF.

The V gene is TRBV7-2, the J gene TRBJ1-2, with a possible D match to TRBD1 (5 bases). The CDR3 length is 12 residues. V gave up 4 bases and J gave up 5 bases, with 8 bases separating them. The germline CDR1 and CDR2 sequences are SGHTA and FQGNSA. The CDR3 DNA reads TGTGCCAGCAGCTCCAGGGTTTATGGCTACACCTTC. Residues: CASSSRVYGYTF. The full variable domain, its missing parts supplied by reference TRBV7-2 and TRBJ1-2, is GAGVSQSPSNKVTEKGKDVELRCDPISGHTALYWYRQSLGQGLEFLIYFQGNSAPDKSGLPSDRFSAERTGGSVSTLTIQRTQQEDSAVYLCASSSRVYGYTFGSGTRLTVV.

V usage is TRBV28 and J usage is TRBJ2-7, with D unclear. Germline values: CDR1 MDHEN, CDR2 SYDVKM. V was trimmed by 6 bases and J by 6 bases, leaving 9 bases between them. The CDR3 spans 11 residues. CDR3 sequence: CASSLGSEQYF. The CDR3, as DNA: TGTGCCAGCAGCCTAGGTTCCGAGCAGTACTTC.

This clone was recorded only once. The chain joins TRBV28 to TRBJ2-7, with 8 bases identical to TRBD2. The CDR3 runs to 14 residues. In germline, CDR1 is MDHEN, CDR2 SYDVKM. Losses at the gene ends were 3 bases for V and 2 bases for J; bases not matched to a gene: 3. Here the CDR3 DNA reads TGTGCCAGCAGTTTGCGGGGGGATACCTACGAGCAGTACTTC. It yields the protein CASSLRGDTYEQYF.

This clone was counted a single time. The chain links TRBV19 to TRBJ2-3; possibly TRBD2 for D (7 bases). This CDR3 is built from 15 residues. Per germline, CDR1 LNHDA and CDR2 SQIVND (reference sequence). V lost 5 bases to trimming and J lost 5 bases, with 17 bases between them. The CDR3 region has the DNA TGTGCCAGTAGTCCAAGGGGGGGGTGGGGAGATACGCAGTATTTT. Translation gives CASSPRGGWGDTQYF.

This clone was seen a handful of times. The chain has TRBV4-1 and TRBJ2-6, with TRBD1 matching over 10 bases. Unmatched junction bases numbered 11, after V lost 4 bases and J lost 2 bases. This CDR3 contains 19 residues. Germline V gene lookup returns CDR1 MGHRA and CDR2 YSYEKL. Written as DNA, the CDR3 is TGCGCCAGCAGCCTATTTCCGGGACAGGGGAGGACTGGGGCCAACGTCCTGACTTTC. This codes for CASSLFPGQGRTGANVLTF.

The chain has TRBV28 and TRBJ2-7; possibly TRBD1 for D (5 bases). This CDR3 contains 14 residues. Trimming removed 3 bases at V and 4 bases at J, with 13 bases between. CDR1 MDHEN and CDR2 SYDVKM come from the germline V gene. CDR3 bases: TGTGCCAGCAGTTTCCAGGGTGGAAGATACGAGCAGTACTTC. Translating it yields CASSFQGGRYEQYF.